This T cell receptor (beta chain) was captured in a study of CD8 T cells in ankylosing spondylitis. Construction of TCR beta libraries was performed using quantitative 5'-RACE with molecular barcodes. TCRdb itself ran the 5' RACE reads through MiXCR, one entry per CDR3 protein. The table shows about 440,000 distinct CDR3 sequences, with more than 15% occurring only once. With respect to this clonotype: Its antigen is not known.

Findings of the study overall: In ankylosing spondylitis patients, matched synovial fluid reportedly showed significant enrichment of disease-linked clones. A number of the motif variants had already been described in reactive arthritis synovial fluid and blood. It appeared that ankylosing spondylitis blood was characterized by a TCR beta motif of several highly homologous variants. Disease-linked clones were CD8+ and relatively rare in peripheral blood.

There are 14 residues in the CDR3. Trimming stripped 3 bases from V and 0 bases from J, with 8 bases between. Sequencing input: blood, either unsorted or a sorted T cell fraction (not recorded which). The sequence derives from a male donor with ankylosing spondylitis. This chain connects TRBV12-3 or TRBV12-4 to TRBJ1-2; no clear D gene. The CDR3 nucleotides read TGTGCCAGCAGTTTTTGGCACTCTAACTATGGCTACACCTTC. As protein: CASSFWHSNYGYTF.